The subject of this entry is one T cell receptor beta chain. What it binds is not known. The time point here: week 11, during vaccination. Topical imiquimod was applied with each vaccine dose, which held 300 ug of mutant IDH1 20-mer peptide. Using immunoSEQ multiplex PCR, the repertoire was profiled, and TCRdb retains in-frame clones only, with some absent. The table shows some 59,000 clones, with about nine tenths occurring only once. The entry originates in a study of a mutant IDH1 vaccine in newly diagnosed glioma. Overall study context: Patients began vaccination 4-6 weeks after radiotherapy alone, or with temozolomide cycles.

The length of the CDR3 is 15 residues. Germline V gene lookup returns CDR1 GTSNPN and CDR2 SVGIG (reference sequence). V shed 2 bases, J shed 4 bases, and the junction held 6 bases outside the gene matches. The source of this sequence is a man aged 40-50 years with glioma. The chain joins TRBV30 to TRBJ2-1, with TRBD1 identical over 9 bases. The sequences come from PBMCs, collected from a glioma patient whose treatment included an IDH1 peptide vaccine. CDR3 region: CAWSSPTGGYNEQFF. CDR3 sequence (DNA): TGTGCCTGGAGTAGTCCGACAGGGGGTTACAATGAGCAGTTCTTC.